The rows below give T cell receptor beta chains drawn from one sample of a study of T cells in tumors after PD-1 blockade. Method: immunoSEQ multiplex PCR; TCRdb's copy keeps in-frame clones and lacks some. The table lists tens of thousands of clones, about 77% of them singletons, with more than 30% in the top ten. Material: PBMCs, obtained before anti-PD-1 treatment. The receptor set was obtained from a human donor with basal cell carcinoma. CDR3s include the opening cysteine and the closing phenylalanine or tryptophan. Fields, in order: D gene, clone size, J gene, V gene, CDR3 protein, CDR3 DNA. A D gene is named only where the DNA matches it firmly. The size of a clone is reported for some rows only, either as once, few or many, or as a class for expanded clones.

D gene: -; clone size: -; J gene: TRBJ1-2; V gene: TRBV4-1; CDR3 protein: CASSQGARVTYGYTF; CDR3 DNA: TGCGCCAGCAGCCAAGGAGCGAGGGTGACCTATGGCTACACCTTC
D gene: TRBD1; clone size: few; J gene: TRBJ2-3; V gene: TRBV29-1; CDR3 protein: CSVDLPDRGLHLTQYF; CDR3 DNA: TGCAGCGTTGATTTACCTGACAGGGGCCTACACCTTACGCAGTATTTT
D gene: -; clone size: once; J gene: TRBJ2-5; V gene: TRBV11-3; CDR3 protein: CASSSSWAAETQYF; CDR3 DNA: TGTGCCAGCAGCTCGTCCTGGGCCGCGGAGACCCAGTACTTC
D gene: TRBD1; clone size: -; J gene: TRBJ1-4; V gene: TRBV19; CDR3 protein: CASSDRGSQEKLFF; CDR3 DNA: TGTGCCAGTAGCGACAGGGGTTCTCAGGAAAAACTGTTTTTT
D gene: TRBD1; clone size: -; J gene: TRBJ2-7; V gene: TRBV12-3/TRBV12-4; CDR3 protein: CASSRGPYEQYF; CDR3 DNA: TGTGCCAGCAGTAGGGGGCCCTACGAGCAGTACTTC
D gene: TRBD2; clone size: -; J gene: TRBJ2-1; V gene: TRBV6-2/TRBV6-3; CDR3 protein: CASSYSKASGRNEQFF; CDR3 DNA: TGTGCCAGCAGTTACTCGAAGGCTAGCGGGAGAAATGAGCAGTTCTTC
D gene: -; clone size: -; J gene: TRBJ2-5; V gene: TRBV7-3; CDR3 protein: CASSIDPSKETQYF; CDR3 DNA: TGTGCCAGCAGCATAGACCCCAGTAAGGAGACCCAGTACTTC
D gene: -; clone size: -; J gene: TRBJ1-6; V gene: TRBV5-1; CDR3 protein: CASSLGQNNSPLHF; CDR3 DNA: TGCGCCAGCAGCTTGGGGCAGAATAATTCACCCCTCCACTTT
D gene: -; clone size: -; J gene: TRBJ2-3; V gene: TRBV7-9; CDR3 protein: CASSPDGTDTQYF; CDR3 DNA: TGTGCCAGCAGTCCGGACGGCACAGATACGCAGTATTTT
D gene: TRBD2; clone size: -; J gene: TRBJ2-1; V gene: TRBV5-5; CDR3 protein: CASSPGQKLADPYNEQFF; CDR3 DNA: TGTGCCAGCAGCCCTGGACAGAAACTAGCGGATCCCTACAATGAGCAGTTCTTC
D gene: -; clone size: -; J gene: TRBJ2-3; V gene: TRBV4-1; CDR3 protein: CASSQDRTETDTQYF; CDR3 DNA: TGCGCCAGCAGCCAAGATAGGACAGAGACAGATACGCAGTATTTT
D gene: TRBD2; clone size: -; J gene: TRBJ2-1; V gene: TRBV30; CDR3 protein: CAWTGASGYNEQFF; CDR3 DNA: TGTGCCTGGACTGGAGCTAGCGGGTACAATGAGCAGTTCTTC
D gene: TRBD1; clone size: -; J gene: TRBJ2-1; V gene: TRBV5-4; CDR3 protein: CASSKGQGARNEQFF; CDR3 DNA: TGTGCCAGCAGCAAGGGACAGGGGGCGCGAAATGAGCAGTTCTTC
D gene: -; clone size: -; J gene: TRBJ1-6; V gene: TRBV10-3; CDR3 protein: CAISELGGLRSPLHF; CDR3 DNA: TGTGCCATCAGTGAGTTAGGGGGGCTCCGTTCACCCCTCCACTTT
D gene: TRBD2; clone size: -; J gene: TRBJ2-7; V gene: TRBV29-1; CDR3 protein: CSVVGGGAGEQYF; CDR3 DNA: TGCAGCGTTGTAGGCGGGGGGGCCGGCGAGCAGTACTTC
D gene: TRBD1; clone size: -; J gene: TRBJ2-2; V gene: TRBV24-1; CDR3 protein: CATSDLPDRGDTGELFF; CDR3 DNA: TGTGCCACCAGTGACCTACCAGACAGGGGGGACACCGGGGAGCTGTTTTTT
D gene: TRBD1; clone size: -; J gene: TRBJ2-3; V gene: TRBV9; CDR3 protein: CASSIPLGTGADTQYF; CDR3 DNA: TGTGCCAGCAGCATCCCTCTCGGGACAGGGGCAGATACGCAGTATTTT
D gene: -; clone size: -; J gene: TRBJ2-7; V gene: TRBV28; CDR3 protein: CASRPGGQKGLEQYF; CDR3 DNA: TGTGCCAGCAGACCCGGGGGACAGAAGGGACTCGAGCAGTACTTC
D gene: -; clone size: -; J gene: TRBJ1-2; V gene: TRBV7-2; CDR3 protein: CASSSLWGGDYGYTF; CDR3 DNA: TGTGCCAGCAGCTCCCTCTGGGGGGGAGATTATGGCTACACCTTC
D gene: -; clone size: once; J gene: TRBJ2-7; V gene: TRBV9; CDR3 protein: CASSPEAGREGEQYF; CDR3 DNA: TGTGCCAGCAGCCCAGAGGCAGGGAGAGAGGGCGAGCAGTACTTC
D gene: -; clone size: few; J gene: TRBJ1-4; V gene: TRBV7-9; CDR3 protein: CASSQGSANEKLFF; CDR3 DNA: TGTGCCAGCAGCCAGGGATCTGCTAATGAAAAACTGTTTTTT
D gene: TRBD1; clone size: -; J gene: TRBJ1-6; V gene: TRBV5-5; CDR3 protein: CASSRGQGVGSPLHF; CDR3 DNA: TGTGCCAGCAGCAGGGGACAGGGAGTAGGGTCACCCCTCCACTTT
D gene: -; clone size: -; J gene: TRBJ2-7; V gene: TRBV7-9; CDR3 protein: CASSLSRGHEQYF; CDR3 DNA: TGTGCCAGCAGCTTATCCCGGGGGCACGAGCAGTACTTC
D gene: TRBD2; clone size: -; J gene: TRBJ2-2; V gene: TRBV4-2; CDR3 protein: CASSLRFVAGPLGDTGELFF; CDR3 DNA: TGTGCCAGCAGCCTCCGTTTCGTAGCGGGGCCTCTCGGGGACACCGGGGAGCTGTTTTTT
D gene: TRBD2; clone size: -; J gene: TRBJ2-1; V gene: TRBV20-1; CDR3 protein: CSASRLAGRYEQFF; CDR3 DNA: TGCAGTGCTAGTCGGCTAGCGGGAAGGTATGAGCAGTTCTTC
D gene: TRBD2; clone size: -; J gene: TRBJ2-7; V gene: TRBV7-2; CDR3 protein: CASSSGGSGRYEQYF; CDR3 DNA: TGTGCCAGCAGCTCCGGGGGTAGCGGGAGGTACGAGCAGTACTTC
D gene: -; clone size: -; J gene: TRBJ2-7; V gene: TRBV7-2; CDR3 protein: CASSLVHNYEQYF; CDR3 DNA: TGTGCCAGCAGCTTAGTGCACAACTACGAGCAGTACTTC
D gene: -; clone size: -; J gene: TRBJ2-1; V gene: TRBV7-3; CDR3 protein: CASSLNSVYNEQFF; CDR3 DNA: TGTGCCAGCAGCTTAAACTCCGTCTACAATGAGCAGTTCTTC
D gene: TRBD2; clone size: -; J gene: TRBJ2-7; V gene: TRBV29-1; CDR3 protein: CSVQPGGSSYGQYF; CDR3 DNA: TGCAGCGTCCAGCCGGGGGGAAGCTCCTACGGGCAGTACTTC
D gene: TRBD1; clone size: -; J gene: TRBJ1-5; V gene: TRBV7-2; CDR3 protein: CASSEGQLNQPQHF; CDR3 DNA: TGTGCCAGCAGCGAGGGACAGCTTAATCAGCCCCAGCATTTT
D gene: -; clone size: -; J gene: TRBJ1-1; V gene: TRBV3-1/TRBV3-2; CDR3 protein: CASSQGTWTGTEAFF; CDR3 DNA: TGTGCCAGCAGCCAAGGAACTTGGACGGGAACTGAAGCTTTCTTT
D gene: TRBD2; clone size: once; J gene: TRBJ2-7; V gene: TRBV12-3/TRBV12-4; CDR3 protein: CASSTRTGGEQYF; CDR3 DNA: TGTGCCAGCAGTACCCGGACGGGAGGCGAGCAGTACTTC
D gene: TRBD2; clone size: -; J gene: TRBJ2-3; V gene: TRBV5-8; CDR3 protein: CASRRVTSGTDTQYF; CDR3 DNA: TGTGCCAGCAGGCGGGTGACTAGCGGAACAGATACGCAGTATTTT
D gene: -; clone size: -; J gene: TRBJ1-4; V gene: TRBV4-3; CDR3 protein: CASSQGGVAEKLFF; CDR3 DNA: TGCGCCAGCAGCCAAGGGGGTGTAGCTGAAAAACTGTTTTTT
D gene: -; clone size: few; J gene: TRBJ1-3; V gene: TRBV29-1; CDR3 protein: CSVDPSSSGNTIYF; CDR3 DNA: TGCAGCGTTGATCCATCCAGCTCTGGAAACACCATATATTTT
D gene: -; clone size: -; J gene: TRBJ1-5; V gene: TRBV19; CDR3 protein: CASSIRGLMGDQPQHF; CDR3 DNA: TGTGCCAGTAGTATTAGGGGTTTGATGGGTGATCAGCCCCAGCATTTT
D gene: -; clone size: -; J gene: TRBJ1-4; V gene: TRBV7-2; CDR3 protein: CASSASGLGNPEKLFF; CDR3 DNA: TGTGCCAGCAGCGCGTCGGGACTCGGGAACCCGGAAAAACTGTTTTTT
D gene: -; clone size: once; J gene: TRBJ2-1; V gene: TRBV19; CDR3 protein: CATRETAAGSSYNEQFF; CDR3 DNA: TGTGCCACCCGCGAGACGGCAGCCGGGAGCTCCTACAATGAGCAGTTCTTC
D gene: -; clone size: -; J gene: TRBJ2-7; V gene: TRBV11-3; CDR3 protein: CASSLGRQAYDEQYF; CDR3 DNA: TGTGCCAGCAGCTTAGGGCGGCAGGCCTACGACGAGCAGTACTTC
D gene: TRBD1; clone size: -; J gene: TRBJ2-3; V gene: TRBV2; CDR3 protein: CASTPGTEYTDTQYF; CDR3 DNA: TGTGCCAGCACCCCCGGGACAGAGTACACAGATACGCAGTATTTT
D gene: -; clone size: few; J gene: TRBJ2-1; V gene: TRBV2; CDR3 protein: CATLSSPTYNEQFF; CDR3 DNA: TGTGCCACCCTCAGCTCGCCGACCTACAATGAGCAGTTCTTC
D gene: -; clone size: -; J gene: TRBJ2-1; V gene: TRBV2; CDR3 protein: CASRPTGSSYNEQFF; CDR3 DNA: TGTGCCAGCAGGCCGACAGGATCCTCCTACAATGAGCAGTTCTTC
D gene: -; clone size: -; J gene: TRBJ2-3; V gene: TRBV6-5; CDR3 protein: CASSYSRGSTDTQYF; CDR3 DNA: TGTGCCAGCAGTTACTCGAGGGGGTCTACAGATACGCAGTATTTT
D gene: -; clone size: -; J gene: TRBJ2-7; V gene: TRBV3-1/TRBV3-2; CDR3 protein: CASSQDRAGTYEQYF; CDR3 DNA: TGTGCCAGCAGCCAAGATCGGGCAGGGACCTACGAGCAGTACTTC
D gene: -; clone size: -; J gene: TRBJ2-1; V gene: TRBV5-4; CDR3 protein: CASSTGAGEVEQFF; CDR3 DNA: TGTGCCAGCAGCACGGGCGCAGGGGAGGTTGAGCAGTTCTTC
D gene: TRBD1; clone size: -; J gene: TRBJ1-2; V gene: TRBV2; CDR3 protein: CASSAGTGSAGYTF; CDR3 DNA: TGTGCCAGCAGCGCCGGGACAGGTTCCGCTGGCTACACCTTC
D gene: -; clone size: -; J gene: TRBJ1-5; V gene: TRBV4-3; CDR3 protein: CASSQDVLSNQPQHF; CDR3 DNA: TGCGCCAGCAGCCAAGATGTCTTGAGCAATCAGCCCCAGCATTTT
D gene: -; clone size: -; J gene: TRBJ2-7; V gene: TRBV4-2; CDR3 protein: CASSQAPVHEQYF; CDR3 DNA: TGTGCCAGCAGCCAAGCCCCGGTCCACGAGCAGTACTTC
D gene: TRBD1; clone size: few; J gene: TRBJ1-5; V gene: TRBV2; CDR3 protein: CASSEQGVGQPQHF; CDR3 DNA: TGTGCCAGCAGTGAACAGGGGGTTGGGCAGCCCCAGCATTTT
D gene: -; clone size: -; J gene: TRBJ2-7; V gene: TRBV4-3; CDR3 protein: CASSQDPLTYEQYF; CDR3 DNA: TGCGCCAGCAGCCAAGATCCACTTACCTACGAGCAGTACTTC
D gene: -; clone size: -; J gene: TRBJ1-5; V gene: TRBV19; CDR3 protein: CASSIGQVRNQPQHF; CDR3 DNA: TGTGCCAGTAGTATAGGGCAGGTGAGGAATCAGCCCCAGCATTTT
D gene: -; clone size: -; J gene: TRBJ1-2; V gene: TRBV2; CDR3 protein: CASSEALGGYTF; CDR3 DNA: TGTGCCAGCAGTGAAGCGCTGGGTGGCTACACCTTC
D gene: TRBD1; clone size: -; J gene: TRBJ1-1; V gene: TRBV19; CDR3 protein: CASGRGQGKEYTEAFF; CDR3 DNA: TGTGCCAGTGGTAGAGGACAGGGAAAAGAGTACACTGAAGCTTTCTTT
D gene: -; clone size: -; J gene: TRBJ2-7; V gene: TRBV7-8; CDR3 protein: CASSHRSGGYEQYF; CDR3 DNA: TGTGCCAGCAGCCACAGATCCGGCGGCTACGAGCAGTACTTC